The 25 T cell receptor beta chains below were found in one sample sequenced in a study of T cells in Graves' hyperthyroidism and ophthalmopathy. Authors of the study amplified TCR beta CDR3 regions from RNA transcripts. The HTBI primer set was used in a first-round RT-PCR of the TCR CDR3. TCRdb re-called the multiplex PCR reads through MiXCR, storing one row per CDR3 protein. The table includes a few hundred thousand distinct CDR3 sequences, 15% to 20% detected once. Sequenced: blood. These receptor sequences come from a woman aged 30 to 39 with Graves' ophthalmopathy.

The chain has TRBV19 and TRBJ1-5, with D maybe TRBD1 (6 bases). The germline V gene encodes CDR1 LNHDA and CDR2 SQIVND (reference sequence). V was trimmed by 3 bases and J by 6 bases, leaving 15 bases between them. The CDR3 contains 15 residues. The CDR3: CASSIRGALPQPQHF. The CDR3 nucleotides are TGTGCCAGTAGTATCCGGGGGGCGCTTCCTCAGCCCCAGCATTTT.

This clonotype has ten or more counts. The chain has TRBV5-1 and TRBJ2-3; 8 bases align to TRBD2. Germline V gene data show CDR1 as SGHRS and CDR2 as YFSETQ. The CDR3 runs 15 residues. V was pared by 2 bases and J by 1 base, with 3 bases of the junction left unmatched. CDR3 DNA sequence: TGCGCCAGCAGCTTCATCGGGGGGGGCACAGATACGCAGTATTTT. It yields the protein CASSFIGGGTDTQYF.

This clonotype has just a few counts. The chain uses TRBV19 and TRBJ2-3, with D uncertain. The germline V gene has CDR1 LNHDA and CDR2 SQIVND (reference sequence). Trimming pared 6 bases from V and 2 bases from J, leaving 6 bases between. The CDR3 totals 12 residues. This CDR3 is CASSQLTDTQYF. CDR3 nucleotide sequence: TGTGCCAGTAGCCAGCTCACAGATACGCAGTATTTT.

There are a few counts of this clonotype. The chain uses TRBV6-1 and TRBJ1-4, with a possible D match to TRBD1 (5 bases). This CDR3 contains 14 residues. Per germline, CDR1 MNHNS and CDR2 SASEGT. V lost 5 bases and J lost 7, with 14 bases in between. CDR3 residues: CASSPGGRIEKLFF. The CDR3 region has the DNA TGTGCCAGCAGTCCGGGGGGAAGGATTGAAAAACTGTTTTTT.

Note on this clonotype: A much bigger clone sits one base away, suggesting this may be a read error. The chain uses TRBV7-2 and TRBJ1-5; 7 bases are shared with TRBD1. V was pared by 5 bases and J by 3 bases, with 10 bases of the junction left unmatched. The CDR3 has 16 amino acids. CDR1 is SGHTA, CDR2 FQGNSA, per germline. CDR3 bases: TGTGCCAGCAGCACCGACAGGGTTCGGTACAATCAGCCCCAGCATTTT. Protein: CASSTDRVRYNQPQHF.

This clonotype was observed at least ten times. The genes are TRBV27 and TRBJ2-7, with 8 bases identical to TRBD2. In germline, CDR1 is MNHEY, CDR2 SMNVEV (reference sequence). The CDR3 is 15 residues long. The ends lost 4 bases at V and 5 bases at J; junction bases unmatched: 10. The CDR3 bases are TGTGCCAGCAGTTACGAGGGTGGCGGGAGGAACGAGCAGTACTTC. Its protein is CASSYEGGGRNEQYF.

This clonotype was observed a handful of times. The chain links TRBV7-2 to TRBJ1-3; unclear D gene. V lost 11 bases to trimming and J lost 4 bases, with 21 bases between them. This CDR3 spans 15 amino acids. Germline V CDR1 and CDR2: SGHTA, FQGNSA. For the CDR3, the DNA is TGTGCCGGGATAGCCCCAGGAGACTCAGGAAACACCATATATTTT. Its protein product is CAGIAPGDSGNTIYF. Full variable domain (outside the CDR3, taken from reference TRBV7-2 and TRBJ1-3): GAGVSQSPSNKVTEKGKDVELRCDPISGHTALYWYRQSLGQGLEFLIYFQGNSAPDKSGLPSDRFSAERTGGSVSTLTIQRTQQEDSAVYLCAGIAPGDSGNTIYFGEGSWLTVV.

This chain uses TRBV20-1 with TRBJ2-2; the D call may be TRBD1 or TRBD2 (5 bases each). V was shortened by 3 bases and J by 4 bases, with 15 bases between the two germline ends. Per germline, CDR1 DFQATT and CDR2 SNEGSKA (reference sequence). The CDR3 extends over 15 amino acids. In DNA, the CDR3 is TGCAGTGCTAGCTCGGGGCCCCCGGGCACCGGGGAGCTGTTTTTT. Translating it yields CSASSGPPGTGELFF.

The V and J genes are TRBV11-3 and TRBJ2-7; weak D call: TRBD1 (6 bases). The CDR3 spans 15 residues. Per the germline V gene, CDR1 is SGHNT and CDR2 is YENEEA. Trimming pared 2 bases from V and 0 bases from J, leaving 11 bases between. Written as DNA, the CDR3 is TGTGCCAGCAGCTTACAAGGGACACTCTCCTACGAGCAGTACTTC. Its protein product is CASSLQGTLSYEQYF.

This clonotype was counted many times. This chain connects TRBV12-3 or TRBV12-4 to TRBJ2-3, with 13 bases matching TRBD2. CDR3 size: 18 residues. J was trimmed by 4 bases and V by 6 bases; bases with no gene match: 13. The CDR3 DNA follows: TGTGCCAGCAGCCCAGGGACTAGCGGGAAGGGAGTGGCAGATACGCAGTATTTT. It is translated as CASSPGTSGKGVADTQYF.

CDR3 sequence: CASSVGQGIGQPQHF. In DNA form, the CDR3 reads TGCGCCAGCAGCGTAGGACAGGGAATAGGGCAGCCCCAGCATTTT. The chain couples TRBV4-1 to TRBJ1-5; 8 nucleotides match TRBD1. This CDR3 is 15 amino acids long. CDR1 MGHRA and CDR2 YSYEKL come from the germline V gene. V gave up 5 bases and J gave up 7 bases; unmatched junction bases: 10.

The CDR3 loop reads CASSLEDWGLSSYNEQFF. DNA for the CDR3: TGCGCCAGCAGCTTGGAAGATTGGGGGTTGAGCTCCTACAATGAGCAGTTCTTC. The J gene is TRBJ2-1, the V gene TRBV5-1; tentatively, D is TRBD1 or TRBD2 (5 bases each). The CDR3 has 18 residues. The germline gives CDR1 SGHRS, CDR2 YFSETQ. V shed 0 bases and J shed 0 bases, with 16 bases lying between them.

This clonotype occurred many times. The rearrangement joins TRBV2 to TRBJ2-5; a possible D gene is TRBD1 (5 bases). Germline V lookup: CDR1 SNHLY, CDR2 FYNNEI. V was pared by 1 base and J by 1 base, with 7 bases between. The CDR3 is 14 amino acids. The CDR3 region is CASSEGTLQETQYF. DNA for the CDR3: TGTGCCAGCAGTGAAGGGACACTCCAAGAGACCCAGTACTTC. Full variable domain (missing parts from reference TRBV2 and TRBJ2-5): EPEVTQTPSHQVTQMGQEVILRCVPISNHLYFYWYRQILGQKVEFLVSFYNNEISEKSEIFDDQFSVERPDGSNFTLKIRSTKLEDSAMYFCASSEGTLQETQYFGPGTRLLVL.

The rearrangement links TRBV30 to TRBJ2-1; 9 bases are a match to TRBD1. The CDR3 is 19 residues long. Per germline, CDR1 GTSNPN and CDR2 SVGIG (reference sequence). Losses at the gene ends were 3 bases for V and 0 bases for J; bases not matched to a gene: 15. CDR3 sequence (DNA): TGTGCCTGGAGACAGCCTTTCGGACAGGGGATACACTCCTACAATGAGCAGTTCTTC. Translation gives CAWRQPFGQGIHSYNEQFF.

This clonotype was seen more than once but under ten times. CDR3 residues: CASSEEARPQSSYEQYF. CDR3 sequence (DNA): TGTGCCAGCAGTGAAGAGGCGAGACCTCAGAGCTCCTACGAGCAGTACTTC. The rearrangement uses TRBV6-1 and TRBJ2-7; D remains ambiguous. Germline loops: CDR1 MNHNS, CDR2 SASEGT. The length of the CDR3 is 17 residues. Trimming stripped 1 base from V and 0 bases from J, with 16 bases between.

This clonotype was counted a few times. Since a much larger clone is just one base distant, this may be a read error. The chain employs TRBV7-2 and TRBJ2-5, with D maybe TRBD2 (6 bases). Germline CDR1 SGHTA, CDR2 FQGNSA. CDR3 length: 15 residues. The V end lost 5 bases, the J end lost 3 bases, and 16 bases lay between the germline ends. In DNA, the CDR3 is TGTGCCAGCAGCGTAGTGGGGACTGGCGAAGAGACCCAGTACTTC. It encodes CASSVVGTGEETQYF. Filled out from reference TRBV7-2 and TRBJ2-5, the complete variable domain reads GAGVSQSPSNKVTEKGKDVELRCDPISGHTALYWYRQSLGQGLEFLIYFQGNSAPDKSGLPSDRFSAERTGGSVSTLTIQRTQQEDSAVYLCASSVVGTGEETQYFGPGTRLLVL.

This clonotype has ten or more counts. The chain couples TRBV20-1 to TRBJ2-7, with TRBD2 matching over 9 bases. J lost 0 bases, V lost 6 bases, and 6 bases had no gene match. This CDR3 has 14 residues. CDR1 is DFQATT and CDR2 is SNEGSKA in the germline V gene (reference sequence). The CDR3 DNA follows: TGCAGTGCCATTAGCGGGAGTATCTCCTACGAGCAGTACTTC. This gives the protein CSAISGSISYEQYF.

There are many counts of this clonotype. V usage is TRBV20-1 and J usage is TRBJ2-1; no reliable D call. V lost 7 bases to trimming and J lost 6 bases, with 16 bases between them. The CDR3 totals 13 residues. Germline V gene data show CDR1 as DFQATT and CDR2 as SNEGSKA (reference sequence). CDR3 nucleotides: TGCAGTGAATGCGAGATGCCCGGCAATGAGCAGTTCTTC. It encodes CSECEMPGNEQFF.

This chain connects TRBV5-4 to TRBJ2-2; a possible D gene is TRBD1 (6 bases). The V end was cut by 7 bases, the J end by 2 bases, with 12 bases between. Germline V gives CDR1 SGHNT, CDR2 YYREEE (reference sequence). This CDR3 has 14 residues. CDR3 nucleotides: TGTGCCAGCGGAACAGGGTCAAACACCGGGGAGCTGTTTTTT. It yields the protein CASGTGSNTGELFF. The full variable domain, its missing parts supplied by reference TRBV5-4 and TRBJ2-2, is ETGVTQSPTHLIKTRGQQVTLRCSSQSGHNTVSWYQQALGQGPQFIFQYYREEENGRGNFPPRFSGLQFPNYSSELNVNALELDDSALYLCASGTGSNTGELFFGEGSRLTVL.

The gene calls are TRBV5-4 and TRBJ2-3; TRBD2 matches 12 bases. Germline V lookup: CDR1 SGHNT, CDR2 YYREEE (reference sequence). The CDR3 is 20 residues long. The trim removed 4 bases at V and 3 bases at J, leaving 18 bases unmatched. Written as DNA, the CDR3 is TGTGCCAGCAGCCCCACCGGACAGTGGGGACTAGCGGGCTCTACAGATACGCAGTATTTT. Amino acid sequence: CASSPTGQWGLAGSTDTQYF. The complete variable domain, with remaining parts taken from reference TRBV5-4 and TRBJ2-3, reads ETGVTQSPTHLIKTRGQQVTLRCSSQSGHNTVSWYQQALGQGPQFIFQYYREEENGRGNFPPRFSGLQFPNYSSELNVNALELDDSALYLCASSPTGQWGLAGSTDTQYFGPGTRLTVL.

This clonotype has ten or more counts. The chain is built from TRBV9 and TRBJ2-3; tentative D call: TRBD2 (5 bases). The germline V and J ends were trimmed by 0 bases and 1 base, with 12 bases remaining between them. The CDR3 length is 16 residues. Germline lookup yields CDR1 SGDLS and CDR2 YYNGEE. The CDR3 sequence is CASSVGASLGTDTQYF. The CDR3 DNA reads TGTGCCAGCAGCGTAGGGGCTAGCCTAGGCACAGATACGCAGTATTTT.

This clonotype has at least ten counts. This rearrangement joins TRBV6-2 or TRBV6-3 to TRBJ1-1, with D possibly being TRBD1 (6 bases). Trimming removed 2 bases from V and 2 bases from J, with 18 bases in between. Germline V gene lookup returns CDR1 MNHEY and CDR2 SVGEGT. This CDR3 region has 17 residues. CDR3 loop: CASSYRRQVRGNTEAFF. DNA of the CDR3: TGTGCCAGCAGTTACCGTAGACAGGTTCGAGGAAACACTGAAGCTTTCTTT.

This clonotype was seen repeatedly, ten times or more. This chain uses TRBV4-1 with TRBJ2-7; 8 bases match TRBD2. V trimming: 0 bases; J trimming: 6 bases; junction bases outside the gene matches: 10. The CDR3 is 16 amino acids. Looked up from germline, CDR1 is MGHRA and CDR2 is YSYEKL. The DNA of the CDR3 is TGCGCCAGCAGCCAAGAGTGGAGCGGGAGTTCGTCCGAGCAGTACTTC. Residues: CASSQEWSGSSSEQYF.

The rearrangement links TRBV3-1 to TRBJ1-5; D call uncertain. Trimming shortened V by 5 bases and J by 0 bases, and 11 bases separated the two germline ends. This CDR3 spans 15 amino acids. Germline loops: CDR1 LGHDT, CDR2 YNNKEL (reference sequence). CDR3 sequence: CASSSQGSSNQPQHF. CDR3 in DNA: TGTGCCAGCAGCAGCCAAGGAAGTAGCAATCAGCCCCAGCATTTT.

The rearrangement links TRBV20-1 to TRBJ2-7, with 7 bases aligning to TRBD2. The CDR3 spans 14 residues. The germline CDR1 and CDR2 sequences are DFQATT and SNEGSKA (reference sequence). V lost 1 base to trimming and J lost 3 bases; unmatched junction nucleotides: 6. In DNA form, the CDR3 reads TGCAGTGCTAGAGGTCTAGCGGTAAACTACGAGCAGTACTTC. This gives the protein CSARGLAVNYEQYF.